The rows below give T cell receptor beta chains drawn from one sample of a study of blood T cell repertoires in COVID-19. The repertoire was sequenced with immunoSEQ multiplex PCR; TCRdb's copy has only in-frame clones and lacks some. This sample has some 120,000 clones, with more than 80% found just once. Input material: peripheral blood. The source is a man between 65 and 85 years old with active or convalescent COVID-19. CDR3s include the opening cysteine and the closing phenylalanine or tryptophan. A D gene is named only where the DNA matches it firmly. Expanded clones are given a class, and other clones once, few, many or no size at all.

v_gene: TRBV6-5; d_gene: NA; j_gene: TRBJ1-4; abundance: NA; CDR3nt: TGTGCCAGCAGTATCCAGGGTGTAACTAATGAAAAACTGTTTTTT; CDR3aa: CASSIQGVTNEKLFF
v_gene: TRBV6-5; d_gene: NA; j_gene: TRBJ1-1; abundance: NA; CDR3nt: TGTGCCACCAAACAAACCCCTGTGGACACTGAAGCTTTCTTT; CDR3aa: CATKQTPVDTEAFF
v_gene: TRBV18; d_gene: NA; j_gene: TRBJ2-2; abundance: NA; CDR3nt: TGTGCCAGCTCACCACCTGTCAGGGAGGCCGGGGAGCTGTTTTTT; CDR3aa: CASSPPVREAGELFF
v_gene: TRBV19; d_gene: TRBD1; j_gene: TRBJ1-4; abundance: NA; CDR3nt: TGTGCCAGTAGGACAGGGGGTCTGGATAATGAAAAACTGTTTTTT; CDR3aa: CASRTGGLDNEKLFF
v_gene: TRBV11-2; d_gene: NA; j_gene: TRBJ2-5; abundance: NA; CDR3nt: TGTGCCAGCAGCTTATGGGGGCAGGGTCAAGAGACCCAGTACTTC; CDR3aa: CASSLWGQGQETQYF
v_gene: TRBV21-1; d_gene: NA; j_gene: TRBJ2-2; abundance: NA; CDR3nt: TGTGCCAGCAGCAAAGAAGTCAGTTCGAACACCGGGGAGCTGTTTTTT; CDR3aa: CASSKEVSSNTGELFF
v_gene: TRBV5-1; d_gene: NA; j_gene: TRBJ1-2; abundance: NA; CDR3nt: TGCGCCAGCAGCCGGGCAGGGGACGGCGGCTACACCTTC; CDR3aa: CASSRAGDGGYTF
v_gene: TRBV7-2; d_gene: NA; j_gene: TRBJ2-7; abundance: few; CDR3nt: TGTGCCAGCAGCGCAGGAGACAGGTTCTACGAGCAGTACTTC; CDR3aa: CASSAGDRFYEQYF
v_gene: TRBV19; d_gene: NA; j_gene: TRBJ2-5; abundance: once; CDR3nt: TGTGCCAGTAGTATAGAACCCAAAAGCCGAGAGACCCAGTACTTC; CDR3aa: CASSIEPKSRETQYF
v_gene: TRBV28; d_gene: TRBD2; j_gene: TRBJ2-5; abundance: NA; CDR3nt: TGTGCCAGCAGTTTTAGCGGGGGGGCGTACCAAGAGACCCAGTACTTC; CDR3aa: CASSFSGGAYQETQYF
v_gene: TRBV11-2; d_gene: NA; j_gene: TRBJ2-1; abundance: once; CDR3nt: TGTGCCAGCAGCTTAGCAGGGTTCTACAATGAGCAGTTCTTC; CDR3aa: CASSLAGFYNEQFF
v_gene: TRBV6-1; d_gene: TRBD1; j_gene: TRBJ1-2; abundance: few; CDR3nt: TGTGCCAGCAGTGAAATAAGGGGGACAGGACTAAACTATGGCTACACCTTC; CDR3aa: CASSEIRGTGLNYGYTF
v_gene: TRBV28; d_gene: TRBD2; j_gene: TRBJ2-4; abundance: NA; CDR3nt: TGTGCCAGCAGTTTAGGAGGTAGCGGGAGGGTCAAAAACATTCAGTACTTC; CDR3aa: CASSLGGSGRVKNIQYF
v_gene: TRBV7-2; d_gene: NA; j_gene: TRBJ2-2; abundance: NA; CDR3nt: TGTGCCAGCAGAGACCGGGACTTATACACCGGGGAGCTGTTTTTT; CDR3aa: CASRDRDLYTGELFF
v_gene: TRBV30; d_gene: NA; j_gene: TRBJ1-1; abundance: NA; CDR3nt: TGTGCCTGGAGTGGGGTGGCAGGGGCGAGGGGCACTGAAGCTTTCTTT; CDR3aa: CAWSGVAGARGTEAFF
v_gene: TRBV5-1; d_gene: TRBD2; j_gene: TRBJ2-1; abundance: NA; CDR3nt: TGCGCCAGCAGCGCCGGCGGCGGGAGGAGGAATGAGCAGTTCTTC; CDR3aa: CASSAGGGRRNEQFF
v_gene: TRBV7-8; d_gene: NA; j_gene: TRBJ1-3; abundance: NA; CDR3nt: TGTGCCAGCAGCTTAACAGGGTGGAACTCTGGAAACACCATATATTTT; CDR3aa: CASSLTGWNSGNTIYF
v_gene: TRBV11-3; d_gene: NA; j_gene: TRBJ2-5; abundance: once; CDR3nt: TGTGCCAGCAGCGCCGGGTCACAAGAGACCCAGTACTTC; CDR3aa: CASSAGSQETQYF
v_gene: TRBV28; d_gene: NA; j_gene: TRBJ2-1; abundance: NA; CDR3nt: TGTGCCAGCAGTTCCTTAGCGGCGAGCTCCTACAATGAGCAGTTCTTC; CDR3aa: CASSSLAASSYNEQFF
v_gene: TRBV27; d_gene: TRBD1; j_gene: TRBJ1-6; abundance: NA; CDR3nt: TGTGCCAGCAGTCCTTCAACAGGGGGCCATTCACCCCTCCACTTT; CDR3aa: CASSPSTGGHSPLHF
v_gene: TRBV7-2; d_gene: TRBD2; j_gene: TRBJ2-3; abundance: once; CDR3nt: TGTGCCAGCAGCTTAGCTAGCGGGGGTCCAGATACGCAGTATTTT; CDR3aa: CASSLASGGPDTQYF
v_gene: TRBV28; d_gene: NA; j_gene: TRBJ2-7; abundance: NA; CDR3nt: TGTGCCAGCTTCTCTGGGCAGGGGATCTCCTACGAGCAGTACTTC; CDR3aa: CASFSGQGISYEQYF
v_gene: TRBV6-5; d_gene: TRBD1; j_gene: TRBJ1-1; abundance: NA; CDR3nt: TGTGCCAGCAGCACCTGGACAGGGAACACTGAAGCTTTCTTT; CDR3aa: CASSTWTGNTEAFF
v_gene: TRBV11-2; d_gene: NA; j_gene: TRBJ2-1; abundance: NA; CDR3nt: TGTGCCAGCAGCCGATGGGGCCCAAATGAGCAGTTCTTC; CDR3aa: CASSRWGPNEQFF
v_gene: TRBV29-1; d_gene: NA; j_gene: TRBJ1-2; abundance: NA; CDR3nt: TGCAGCGTTGATTTAGGAGCCAGTACTAACTATGGCTACACCTTC; CDR3aa: CSVDLGASTNYGYTF
v_gene: TRBV6-5; d_gene: NA; j_gene: TRBJ2-1; abundance: NA; CDR3nt: TGTGCCAGCAGTTCCACTAATGAGCAGTTCTTC; CDR3aa: CASSSTNEQFF
v_gene: TRBV19; d_gene: TRBD2; j_gene: TRBJ2-3; abundance: once; CDR3nt: TGTGCCAGTAGTATTCTAGCGGGCCTCACAGATACGCAGTATTTT; CDR3aa: CASSILAGLTDTQYF
v_gene: TRBV29-1; d_gene: NA; j_gene: TRBJ1-1; abundance: NA; CDR3nt: TGCAGCGCCCCGACAGGAGATTTGAACACTGAAGCTTTCTTT; CDR3aa: CSAPTGDLNTEAFF
v_gene: TRBV30; d_gene: NA; j_gene: TRBJ1-5; abundance: NA; CDR3nt: TGTGCCTGGACTCCGGGAAGCAATCAGCCCCAGCATTTT; CDR3aa: CAWTPGSNQPQHF
v_gene: TRBV2; d_gene: TRBD2; j_gene: TRBJ2-3; abundance: NA; CDR3nt: TGTGCCAGCAAACCTGGACTAGCTAGCACAGATACGCAGTATTTT; CDR3aa: CASKPGLASTDTQYF
v_gene: TRBV11-3; d_gene: NA; j_gene: TRBJ2-2; abundance: once; CDR3nt: TGTGCCAGCAGCTTAAGCGGAGGGGGGGCTGCCGGGGAGCTGTTTTTT; CDR3aa: CASSLSGGGAAGELFF
v_gene: TRBV7-9; d_gene: NA; j_gene: TRBJ1-1; abundance: NA; CDR3nt: TGTGCCAGCAGCACCTGGACAGAAAACACTGAAGCTTTCTTT; CDR3aa: CASSTWTENTEAFF
v_gene: TRBV12-5; d_gene: NA; j_gene: TRBJ1-5; abundance: once; CDR3nt: TGTGCTAGTGGCCCCATGACAGATAGCAATCAGCCCCAGCATTTT; CDR3aa: CASGPMTDSNQPQHF
v_gene: TRBV19; d_gene: TRBD1; j_gene: TRBJ2-3; abundance: NA; CDR3nt: TGTGCCAGTAGTACCAACAGGGGGATCACAGATACGCAGTATTTT; CDR3aa: CASSTNRGITDTQYF
v_gene: TRBV2; d_gene: NA; j_gene: TRBJ1-1; abundance: NA; CDR3nt: TGTGCAGTAGCGCCGAACACTGAAGCTTTCTTT; CDR3aa: CAVAPNTEAFF
v_gene: TRBV28; d_gene: NA; j_gene: TRBJ2-5; abundance: NA; CDR3nt: TGTGCCAGCAGAAAGTCTAGGAGTGTACAAGAGACCCAGTACTTC; CDR3aa: CASRKSRSVQETQYF
v_gene: TRBV7-9; d_gene: TRBD1; j_gene: TRBJ2-2; abundance: NA; CDR3nt: TGTGCCAGCAGCTCACAGGGGTACACCGGGGAGCTGTTTTTT; CDR3aa: CASSSQGYTGELFF